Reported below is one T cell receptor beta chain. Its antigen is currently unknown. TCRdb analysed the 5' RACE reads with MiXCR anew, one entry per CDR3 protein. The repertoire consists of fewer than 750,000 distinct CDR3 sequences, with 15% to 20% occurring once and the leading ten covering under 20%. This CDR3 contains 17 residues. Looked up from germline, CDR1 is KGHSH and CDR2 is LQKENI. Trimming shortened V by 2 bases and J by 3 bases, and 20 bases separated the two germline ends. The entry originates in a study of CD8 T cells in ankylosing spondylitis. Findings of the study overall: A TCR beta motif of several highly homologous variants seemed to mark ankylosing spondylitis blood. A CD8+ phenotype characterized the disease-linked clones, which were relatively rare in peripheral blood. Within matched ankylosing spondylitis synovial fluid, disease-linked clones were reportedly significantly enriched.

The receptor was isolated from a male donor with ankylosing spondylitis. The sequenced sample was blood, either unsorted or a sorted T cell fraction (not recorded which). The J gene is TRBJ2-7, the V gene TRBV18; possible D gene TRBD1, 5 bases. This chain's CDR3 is CASSPKLEDAGRYEQYF. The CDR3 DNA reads TGTGCCAGCTCACCAAAATTAGAAGACGCAGGGCGCTACGAGCAGTACTTC. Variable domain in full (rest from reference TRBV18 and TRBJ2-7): NAGVMQNPRHLVRRRGQEARLRCSPMKGHSHVYWYRQLPEEGLKFMVYLQKENIIDESGMPKERFSAEFPKEGPSILRIQQVVRGDSAAYFCASSPKLEDAGRYEQYFGPGTRLTVT.